What follows are 25 T cell receptor beta chains derived from one specimen sequenced in a study of blood T cells in healthy people across ages. With a J-beta primer mix and a sample-barcoded 5' primer, a second PCR ran roughly 6 to 11 cycles. In TCRdb, the 5' RACE reads were re-called with MiXCR into one record per CDR3 protein. The table shows 450,000 to 600,000 distinct CDR3 sequences, with roughly a quarter occurring only once. These data were also filed under a second study, of T cells of mothers and their children.

The specimen sequenced was blood. Receptor source: a boy between 2 and 10 years old in good health.

The chain uses TRBV6-5 and TRBJ2-2; D is unclear. With 2 bases removed from V and 6 bases from J, the gap between germline ends came to 7 bases. Germline-derived CDR1 and CDR2 are MNHEY and SVGAGI. The length of the CDR3 is 13 residues. CDR3 DNA sequence: TGTGCCAGCAGTTACGAATTTGCCGGGGAGCTGTTTTTT. Residues: CASSYEFAGELFF.

CDR3 nucleotide sequence: TGTGCCAGCAGTTTACACAGCTACGAGCAGTACTTC. Its protein is CASSLHSYEQYF. The chain joins TRBV28 to TRBJ2-7; D is undetermined. The V gene's germline CDR1 is MDHEN and CDR2 SYDVKM. This CDR3 contains 12 residues. V lost 2 bases, J lost 3 bases, and 5 bases lay in between. The full variable domain, with the rest looked up from reference TRBV28 and TRBJ2-7, is DVKVTQSSRYLVKRTGEKVFLECVQDMDHENMFWYRQDPGLGLRLIYFSYDVKMKEKGDIPEGYSVSREKKERFSLILESASTNQTSMYLCASSLHSYEQYFGPGTRLTVT.

The V and J genes are TRBV9 and TRBJ2-5, with 9 bases matching TRBD2. From germline, CDR1 is SGDLS and CDR2 YYNGEE. CDR3 length equals 15 residues. V shed 0 bases, J shed 5 bases, and the junction held 5 bases outside the gene matches. The CDR3 nucleotides read TGTGCCAGCAGCGTAGATGCGGGAGGGCCGGAGACCCAGTACTTC. Translated: CASSVDAGGPETQYF. Using reference TRBV9 and TRBJ2-5 for the parts outside the CDR3, the full variable domain is DSGVTQTPKHLITATGQRVTLRCSPRSGDLSVYWYQQSLDQGLQFLIQYYNGEERAKGNILERFSAQQFPDLHSELNLSSLELGDSALYFCASSVDAGGPETQYFGPGTRLLVL.

This clonotype was seen more than once but under ten times. The gene calls are TRBV6-2 or TRBV6-3 and TRBJ2-5; D remains unclear. This CDR3 comprises 14 residues. CDR1 is MNHEY and CDR2 is SVGEGT in the germline V gene. Trimming cost V 7 bases and J 0 bases, with 12 bases left between them. CDR3 amino acids: CASTSFGDQETQYF. CDR3 nucleotide sequence: TGTGCCAGCACCTCTTTTGGGGACCAAGAGACCCAGTACTTC.

The V and J genes are TRBV10-3 and TRBJ2-7, with D hard to call. Germline CDR1 reads ENHRY; CDR2 reads SYGVKD. Deletions cut 0 bases from V and 1 base from J, with 7 bases between. The CDR3 extends over 14 amino acids. The CDR3 loop is CAISESKPSYEQYF. In nucleotides, the CDR3 is TGTGCCATCAGTGAGTCGAAACCATCCTACGAGCAGTACTTC.

The chain uses TRBV10-3 and TRBJ1-5; the match to TRBD1 covers 7 bases. The V and J ends lost 5 bases and 0 bases, in that order; junction bases with no gene match: 4. The CDR3 is made up of 15 amino acids. Germline CDR1 ENHRY, CDR2 SYGVKD. CDR3 coding DNA: TGTGCCATCAGTCCCGGGACAGCTAGCAATCAGCCCCAGCATTTT. This sequence encodes CAISPGTASNQPQHF.

The V call is TRBV3-1, the J call TRBJ2-5, with 11 bases identical to TRBD2. V lost 5 bases to trimming and J lost 3 bases; unmatched junction nucleotides: 11. Per germline, CDR1 LGHDT and CDR2 YNNKEL (reference sequence). The CDR3 spans 17 residues. CDR3 sequence: CASSLGTASGRKETQYF. CDR3 DNA: TGTGCCAGCAGCTTAGGAACGGCTAGCGGGAGGAAAGAGACCCAGTACTTC.

This clonotype has ten or more counts. This chain connects TRBV10-3 to TRBJ1-5, with D tentatively TRBD1 (5 bases). The CDR3 sequence is 14 residues long. The germline CDR1 and CDR2 sequences are ENHRY and SYGVKD. V was cut by 0 bases and J by 8 bases, with 11 bases left in between. CDR3 DNA: TGTGCCATCAGTGAGTCGATTGGGGGGGAGCCCCAGCATTTT. It translates to CAISESIGGEPQHF.

The genes are TRBV6-5 and TRBJ1-1; no firm D call. The CDR3 spans 15 residues. Deletions cut 5 bases from V and 6 bases from J, with 19 bases between. The germline V gene encodes CDR1 MNHEY and CDR2 SVGAGI. The CDR3 DNA reads TGTGCCAGCAGTCGCCTGGCGGCTGTGGGCGCTGAAGCTTTCTTT. The encoded protein is CASSRLAAVGAEAFF.

This rearrangement joins TRBV12-5 to TRBJ2-3, with D tentatively TRBD2 (7 bases). This CDR3 has 15 amino acids. The V end lost 2 bases, the J end lost 1 base, and 10 bases lay between the germline ends. Germline V CDR1 and CDR2: LGHNT, FRNRAP. The CDR3 here is CASGLRGGGTDTQYF. The CDR3 region has the DNA TGTGCTAGTGGTTTGAGGGGGGGGGGCACAGATACGCAGTATTTT.

The chain is built from TRBV29-1 and TRBJ1-4, with D possibly TRBD1 on 6 matching bases. Trimming took 4 bases from V and 7 from J, leaving 13 bases between them. CDR3 length: 13 amino acids. Germline assignment: CDR1 SQVTM and CDR2 ANQGSEA. The DNA of the CDR3 is TGCAGCGTTGGGACAGAGCATAGTGAAAAACTGTTTTTT. Translation: CSVGTEHSEKLFF.

This clonotype was counted only a few times. The chain joins TRBV27 to TRBJ2-5; D is unresolved. Trimming took 4 bases from V and 4 from J, leaving 16 bases between them. CDR1 and CDR2 (germline): MNHEY, SMNVEV (reference sequence). CDR3 length: 15 residues. CDR3 amino acids: CASSSSYSSPETQYF. The CDR3 region has the DNA TGTGCCAGCAGTTCATCTTATAGCAGTCCAGAGACCCAGTACTTC.

The rearrangement links TRBV5-1 to TRBJ2-1; 12 bases map to TRBD2. The ends lost 4 bases at V and 5 bases at J; junction bases unmatched: 7. The CDR3 runs 16 residues. CDR1 and CDR2 (germline): SGHRS, YFSETQ. The CDR3 DNA is TGCGCCAGCAGCATAAGGACTAGCGGGGTAGACAATGAGCAGTTCTTC. Translated, it gives CASSIRTSGVDNEQFF. The full variable domain, completed using reference TRBV5-1 and TRBJ2-1, is KAGVTQTPRYLIKTRGQQVTLSCSPISGHRSVSWYQQTPGQGLQFLFEYFSETQRNKGNFPGRFSGRQFSNSRSEMNVSTLELGDSALYLCASSIRTSGVDNEQFFGPGTRLTVL.

The chain recombines TRBV29-1 with TRBJ2-7; D not certain. The CDR3 contains 12 residues. Germline CDR1 reads SQVTM; CDR2 reads ANQGSEA. V lost 0 bases to trimming and J lost 7 bases, with 10 bases between them. The CDR3 sequence is CSVEDPGDEQYF. The CDR3 bases are TGCAGCGTTGAAGATCCAGGTGATGAGCAGTACTTC.

This chain connects TRBV14 to TRBJ2-5; D is uncertain. The J call is doubtful: the DNA matches TRBJ2-7 better. The germline gives CDR1 SGHDN, CDR2 FVKESK. The CDR3 is 14 residues long. CDR3 DNA sequence: TGTGCCAGCAGCCAGAAGTGGATTCGGGACGAGCAGTACTTC. The encoded protein is CASSQKWIRDEQYF.

This clonotype was detected only a few times. The J gene is TRBJ1-2, the V gene TRBV5-5; D gene unclear. The V gene's germline CDR1 is SGHKS and CDR2 YYEKEE (reference sequence). This CDR3 has 12 amino acids. The V end was cut by 4 bases, the J end by 8 bases, with 12 bases between. The CDR3 reads CASSPRSGGYTF. The CDR3 DNA reads as TGTGCCAGCAGCCCCCGATCGGGCGGCTACACCTTC.

The chain recombines TRBV19 with TRBJ1-2; 7 nucleotides match TRBD1. The CDR3 is made up of 16 amino acids. V lost 5 bases and J lost 3; bases outside the gene matches: 12. Germline V gene sequence: CDR1 LNHDA, CDR2 SQIVND (reference sequence). CDR3 sequence: CASSPHRQGAYYGYTF. CDR3 in DNA: TGTGCCAGTAGTCCTCACCGACAGGGAGCATACTATGGCTACACCTTC.

This sequence joins TRBV29-1 and TRBJ2-5; 14 bases fit TRBD2. Germline-derived CDR1 and CDR2 are SQVTM and ANQGSEA. V gave up 7 bases and J gave up 2 bases; unmatched junction bases: 6. The CDR3 length is 15 residues. CDR3 sequence: CSAPGLAGAQETQYF. For the CDR3, the DNA is TGCAGCGCCCCGGGACTAGCGGGGGCTCAAGAGACCCAGTACTTC.

V usage is TRBV7-3 and J usage is TRBJ2-2, with 8 bases identical to TRBD2. This CDR3 has 16 residues. Looked up from germline, CDR1 is SGHTA and CDR2 is FQGTGA. The V segment lost 5 bases and the J segment 2 bases; nucleotides outside the gene matches: 7. CDR3 coding DNA: TGTGCCAGCAGCCCAGCGGGGACTAGTAACACCGGGGAGCTGTTTTTT. It translates to CASSPAGTSNTGELFF. Full variable domain (remainder filled in from reference TRBV7-3 and TRBJ2-2): GAGVSQTPSNKVTEKGKYVELRCDPISGHTALYWYRQSLGQGPEFLIYFQGTGAADDSGLPNDRFFAVRPEGSVSTLKIQRTERGDSAVYLCASSPAGTSNTGELFFGEGSRLTVL.

The chain carries TRBV10-3 and TRBJ2-1, with TRBD2 identical over 12 bases. TRBJ2-5 matches the DNA end more closely, so the J call is doubtful. This CDR3 is 16 amino acids long. Germline lookup yields CDR1 ENHRY and CDR2 SYGVKD. The DNA for the CDR3 is TGTGCCATCAGTCGGCTAGCGGGGGGGAGTGCGGAGACCCAGTACTTC. Translation gives CAISRLAGGSAETQYF.

V is TRBV19 and J is TRBJ2-2, with D tentatively TRBD1 (5 bases). Germline V lookup: CDR1 LNHDA, CDR2 SQIVND (reference sequence). The CDR3 sequence is 15 residues long. V lost 4 bases to trimming and J lost 4 bases, with 13 bases between them. DNA of the CDR3: TGTGCCAGTAGTACCCGACAGAAGGGCACCGGGGAGCTGTTTTTT. This translates into CASSTRQKGTGELFF.

This clonotype has a handful of counts. The chain employs TRBV28 and TRBJ1-5; 11 bases are shared with TRBD1. There are 15 residues in the CDR3. Trimming removed 5 bases from V and 7 bases from J; junction bases left unmatched: 7. Germline CDR1 and CDR2: MDHEN and SYDVKM. The DNA for the CDR3 is TGTGCCAGCAGTGGACAGGGGGCAGGGAGACAGCCCCAGCATTTT. Residues: CASSGQGAGRQPQHF.

The table lists this clonotype with a few counts. This chain connects TRBV2 to TRBJ2-1; D may be TRBD2 (5 bases). CDR1 SNHLY and CDR2 FYNNEI come from the germline V gene. CDR3 length equals 13 residues. V lost 3 bases and J 4 bases, leaving 7 bases between the germline ends. CDR3 residues: CASSEWRYNEQFF. In nucleotides, the CDR3 is TGTGCCAGCAGTGAGTGGAGGTACAATGAGCAGTTCTTC.

This clonotype was seen a single time. V gene TRBV3-1 combines with J gene TRBJ1-2; D call uncertain. The length of the CDR3 is 14 residues. CDR1 is LGHDT, CDR2 YNNKEL, per germline (reference sequence). V lost 4 bases, J lost 5 bases, and 14 bases lay in between. This CDR3 is CASSPPTGEYGYTF. The CDR3, as DNA: TGTGCCAGCAGCCCCCCCACCGGGGAATATGGCTACACCTTC.

This clonotype occurred many times. The J gene is TRBJ1-1, the V gene TRBV7-2; TRBD1 agrees at 9 bases. With V trimmed by 4 bases and J by 1 base, 1 base remained unmatched. The CDR3 has 14 amino acids. Germline lookup yields CDR1 SGHTA and CDR2 FQGNSA. This chain's CDR3 is CASSWGQGNTEAFF. CDR3 nucleotide sequence: TGTGCCAGCAGCTGGGGACAGGGGAACACTGAAGCTTTCTTT.